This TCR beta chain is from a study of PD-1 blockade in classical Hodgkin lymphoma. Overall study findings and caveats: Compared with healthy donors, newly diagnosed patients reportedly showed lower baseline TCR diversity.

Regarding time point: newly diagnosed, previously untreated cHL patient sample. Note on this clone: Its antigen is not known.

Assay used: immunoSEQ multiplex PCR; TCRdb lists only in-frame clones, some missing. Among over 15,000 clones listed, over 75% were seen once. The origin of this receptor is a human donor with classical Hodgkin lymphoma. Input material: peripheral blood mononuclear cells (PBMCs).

CDR3 sequence (DNA): TGTGCCAGTAGTTCCTGGACCGCGGTCTCGACCGGGGAGCTGTTTTTT. Translated, it gives CASSSWTAVSTGELFF. The chain combines TRBV19 with TRBJ2-2; D unresolved. The CDR3 loop spans 16 amino acids. The V and J ends lost 5 bases and 5 bases respectively, with 18 bases between them. Germline loops: CDR1 LNHDA, CDR2 SQIVND (reference sequence).